This T cell receptor (beta chain) was recorded in a study of CD8+CD57+ T cells in acquired aplastic anemia. About the research overall: DNA from sorted CD4+ and CD8+ cells averaged approximately 2.9 ug. General study points: Patients and healthy controls showed no significant CD8+ Simpson's diversity difference.

In patients chosen for sequencing, flow cytometry had shown CD8+CD57+ cell expansion. The germline V gene encodes CDR1 SGHDT and CDR2 YYEEEE. After removal of 4 bases from V and 9 bases from J, the junction contained 18 bases not matched to a gene. This CDR3 spans 18 amino acids. Profiling of TCR beta VDJ combinations and CDR3 sequences used genomic DNA as template. MiXCR, run by TCRdb on the reads, gives a single entry per CDR3 protein. The sample has 100,000 to 150,000 distinct CDR3 sequences, 30% to 45% seen once. This clonotype was found a few times. Its antigen is not known. The receptor was isolated from a human donor with aplastic anemia. V and J are TRBV5-6 and TRBJ2-1; 11 nucleotides line up with TRBD2. Source material: sorted CD4+, CD8+, or CD8+CD57+ T cells (not recorded which) from PBMCs. CDR3 amino acids: CASSKPFSGGVQGSEQFF. CDR3 bases: TGTGCCAGCAGCAAGCCTTTTAGCGGGGGGGTCCAGGGTAGTGAGCAGTTCTTC.